Below, one TCR beta chain is given with its context. The data belong to a study of control samples from healthy donors and cancer patients. Here immunoSEQ multiplex PCR was the method, and the copy in TCRdb shows in-frame clones only, minus some. Of around 170,000 clones detected, around 88% appear once; the ten largest clones hold approximately 4.9%. Trimming at V came to 5 bases and at J to 2 bases, leaving 7 bases not matched to a gene. The germline V gene encodes CDR1 SGHAT and CDR2 FQDESV (reference sequence). The CDR3 contains 15 residues. The receptor comes from a woman younger than 45 in good health. The V and J genes are TRBV11-1 and TRBJ1-1; 8 nucleotides match TRBD1. The sample taken for sequencing was blood. In DNA, the CDR3 is TGTGCCAGCAGCCCCTTCGGACAGGGAAACACTGAAGCTTTCTTT. This gives the protein CASSPFGQGNTEAFF.